A selection of T cell receptor beta chains follows, all from one sample in a study of T cell repertoires in cytomegalovirus infection. TCRdb re-derived calls from the reads in MiXCR, one entry per CDR3 protein. The table includes approximately 630,000 distinct CDR3 sequences, roughly 26% detected once. The sequenced sample was CD8+ T cells from PBMCs. The receptors were sampled from a human donor in good health (CMV status not recorded). Some clones in this sample may be carry-over from other donors' samples. The conserved cysteine and the conserved F or W are not part of the CDR3 here. Fields, in order: V gene, CDR3 protein.

>TRBV25-1
ASSQTYSNQPQH
>TRBV6-5
ASSLVQGAHDTEAF
>TRBV12-3/TRBV12-4
ASSSGTGGPETQY
>TRBV5-1
ASSSPRAGGPTDTQY
>TRBV2
ATRGSLGEQF
>TRBV10-3
AISLTRGVRLGTDTQY
>TRBV10-3
AISESYDGGISYNSPLH
>TRBV20-1
SASRGVSTDTQY
>TRBV29-1
SVEDHGGQTGEQY
>TRBV7-6
ASSPVGAGVVDTQY
>TRBV28
TSSFGDLGTDTQY
>TRBV7-6
ASSRGQDNYGYT
>TRBV7-6
ASSHGSFIELY
>TRBV27
ASSFGGQGLNEQF
>TRBV29-1
SVGQGAGEAF
>TRBV9
ASTHPRDSTSGANVLT
>TRBV4-2
VSSQARQGFGTDTQY
>TRBV27
ASSARGLQETQY
>TRBV12-3/TRBV12-4
ASKVGSTEAF
>TRBV20-1
SAREGRTVEAF
>TRBV19
ASTEGQGDTDTQY
>TRBV14
ASSQVYRGREQF
>TRBV12-3/TRBV12-4
ASSLAILNTEAF
>TRBV9
ASSVVPDLETQY
>TRBV4-2
ASSFPTGRNAF
>TRBV7-2
ASSLAGSMNTEAF
>TRBV4-3
ASSPLHGEQAF
>TRBV11-3
ASSLRASGGETQY
>TRBV2
ASSVTSGGVFADTQY
>TRBV12-3/TRBV12-4
ASRPHPHSGANVLT
>TRBV20-1
SARVPRHVDYSGANVLT
>TRBV14
ASSTHRELAKNIQY
>TRBV7-9
ASSPRILKAGADTQY
>TRBV14
ASSQGSGGTSTDTQY
>TRBV29-1
SVEERGQGNEQF
>TRBV5-5
ASSFRGEQTNTGELF
>TRBV19
ASSSQDGYNEQF
>TRBV7-6
ASSLAAEGGGTEAF
>TRBV6-6
ASSPGGYSTDTQY
>TRBV4-1
ASSQAREKLF
>TRBV7-3
ASSQGAGPNTEAF